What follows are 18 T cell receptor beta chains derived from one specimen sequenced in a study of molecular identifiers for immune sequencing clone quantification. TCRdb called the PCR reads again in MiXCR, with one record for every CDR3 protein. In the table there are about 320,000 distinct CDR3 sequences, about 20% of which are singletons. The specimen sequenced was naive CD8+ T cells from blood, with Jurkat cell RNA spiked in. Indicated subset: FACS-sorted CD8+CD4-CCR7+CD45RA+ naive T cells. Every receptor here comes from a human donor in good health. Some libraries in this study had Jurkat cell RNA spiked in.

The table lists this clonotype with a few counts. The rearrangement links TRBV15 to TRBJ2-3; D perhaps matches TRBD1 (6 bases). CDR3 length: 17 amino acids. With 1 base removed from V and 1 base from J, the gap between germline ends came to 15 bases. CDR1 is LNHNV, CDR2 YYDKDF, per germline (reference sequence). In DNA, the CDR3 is TGTGCCACCAGCAGAGGTCCGAGGGGGAGCGGCACAGATACGCAGTATTTT. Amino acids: CATSRGPRGSGTDTQYF. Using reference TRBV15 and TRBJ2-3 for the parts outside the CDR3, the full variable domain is DAMVIQNPRYQVTQFGKPVTLSCSQTLNHNVMYWYQQKSSQAPKLLFHYYDKDFNNEADTPDNFQSRRPNTSFCFLDIRSPGLGDTAMYLCATSRGPRGSGTDTQYFGPGTRLTVL.

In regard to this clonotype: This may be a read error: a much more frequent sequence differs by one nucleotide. As DNA, the CDR3 is TGTGCCAGCAGCCAAAACGTGGGCCCGGATGAGCAGTCCTTC. Its translation is CASSQNVGPDEQSF. The gene calls are TRBV16 and TRBJ2-1; D gene ambiguous. The germline CDR1 and CDR2 sequences are KGHSY and FQNENV. The CDR3 is made up of 14 amino acids. Looking up the rest from reference TRBV16 and TRBJ2-1 gives the full variable domain: GEEVAQTPKHLVRGEGQKAKLYCAPIKGHSYVFWYQQVLKNEFKFLISFQNENVFDETGMPKERFSAKCLPNSPCSLEIQATKLEDSAVYFCASSQNVGPDEQSFGPGTRLTVL.

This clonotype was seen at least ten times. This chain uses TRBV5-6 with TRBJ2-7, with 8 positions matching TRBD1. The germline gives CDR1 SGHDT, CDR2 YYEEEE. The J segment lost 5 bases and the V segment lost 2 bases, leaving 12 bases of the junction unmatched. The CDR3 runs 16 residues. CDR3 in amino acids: CASSFTYLDRGDEQYF. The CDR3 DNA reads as TGTGCCAGCAGCTTCACGTATCTCGACAGGGGAGACGAGCAGTACTTC.

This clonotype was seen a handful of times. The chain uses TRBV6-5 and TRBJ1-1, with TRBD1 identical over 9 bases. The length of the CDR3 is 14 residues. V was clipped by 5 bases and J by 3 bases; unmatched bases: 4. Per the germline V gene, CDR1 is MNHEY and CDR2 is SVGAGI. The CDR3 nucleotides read TGTGCCAGCAGTCCCGGGACAGGGTACACTGAAGCTTTCTTT. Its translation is CASSPGTGYTEAFF.

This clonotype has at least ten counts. The DNA for the CDR3 is TGCAGCGCCGCAGACAGGAACTACGAGCAGTACTTC. The encoded protein is CSAADRNYEQYF. The chain joins TRBV29-1 to TRBJ2-7; a possible D gene is TRBD1 (6 bases). The CDR3 sequence is 12 residues long. From germline, CDR1 is SQVTM and CDR2 ANQGSEA. V was clipped by 7 bases and J by 3 bases, with 13 bases between them.

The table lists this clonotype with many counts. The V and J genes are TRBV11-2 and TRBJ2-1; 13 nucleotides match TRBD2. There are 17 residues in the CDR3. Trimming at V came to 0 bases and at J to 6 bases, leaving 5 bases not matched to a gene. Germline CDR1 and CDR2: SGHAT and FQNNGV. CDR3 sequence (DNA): TGTGCCAGCAGCTTAGATGTTAGACTAGCGGGAGGCAATGAGCAGTTCTTC. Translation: CASSLDVRLAGGNEQFF.

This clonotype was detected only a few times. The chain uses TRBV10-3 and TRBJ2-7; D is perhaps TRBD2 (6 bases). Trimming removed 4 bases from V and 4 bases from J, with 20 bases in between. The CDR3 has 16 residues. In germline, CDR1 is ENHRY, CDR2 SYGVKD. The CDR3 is CAISAVGGEVGYEQYF. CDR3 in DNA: TGTGCCATCAGTGCCGTTGGAGGGGAAGTAGGGTACGAGCAGTACTTC.

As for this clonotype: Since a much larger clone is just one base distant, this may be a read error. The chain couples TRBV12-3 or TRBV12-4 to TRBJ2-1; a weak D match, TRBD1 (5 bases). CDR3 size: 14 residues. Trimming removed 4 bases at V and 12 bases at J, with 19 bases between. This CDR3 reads CASSSACKGIGQFF. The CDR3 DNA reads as TGTGCCAGCAGTTCGGCCTGCAAGGGGATCGGGCAGTTCTTC.

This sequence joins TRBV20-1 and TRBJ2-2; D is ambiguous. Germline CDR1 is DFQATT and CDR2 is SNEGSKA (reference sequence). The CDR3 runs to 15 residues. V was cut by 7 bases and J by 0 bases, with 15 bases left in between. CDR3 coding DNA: TGCAGTGTCCCCTACACGGCTCCGAACACCGGGGAGCTGTTTTTT. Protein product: CSVPYTAPNTGELFF.

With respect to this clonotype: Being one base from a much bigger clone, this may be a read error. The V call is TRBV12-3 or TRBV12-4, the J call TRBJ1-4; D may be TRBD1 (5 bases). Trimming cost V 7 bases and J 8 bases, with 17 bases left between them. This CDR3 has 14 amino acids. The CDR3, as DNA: TGTGCCAGCAAGCCCCGGGGGGGGAGGGAAAAACTGTTTTTT. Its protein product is CASKPRGGREKLFF.

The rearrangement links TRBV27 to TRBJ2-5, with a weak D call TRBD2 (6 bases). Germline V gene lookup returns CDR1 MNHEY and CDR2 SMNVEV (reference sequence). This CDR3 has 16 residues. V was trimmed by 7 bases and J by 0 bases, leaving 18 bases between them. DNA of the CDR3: TGTGCCAGCAAGCCTTGGGGACTTAGGTACCAAGAGACCCAGTACTTC. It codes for CASKPWGLRYQETQYF.

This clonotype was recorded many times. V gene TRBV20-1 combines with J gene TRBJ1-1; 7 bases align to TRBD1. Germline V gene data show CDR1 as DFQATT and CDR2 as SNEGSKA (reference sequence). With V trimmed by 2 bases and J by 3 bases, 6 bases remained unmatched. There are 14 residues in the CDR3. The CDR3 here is CSARTRQGDTEAFF. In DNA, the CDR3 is TGCAGTGCTAGAACCAGACAGGGCGACACTGAAGCTTTCTTT.

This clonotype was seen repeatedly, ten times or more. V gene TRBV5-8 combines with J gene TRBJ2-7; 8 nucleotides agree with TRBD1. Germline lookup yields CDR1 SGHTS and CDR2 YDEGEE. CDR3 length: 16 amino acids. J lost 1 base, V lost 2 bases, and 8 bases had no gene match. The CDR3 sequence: CASSLRTGGYSYEQYF. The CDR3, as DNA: TGTGCCAGCAGCTTACGTACAGGGGGATATTCCTACGAGCAGTACTTC.

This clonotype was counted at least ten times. The CDR3 protein is CASTLAGTSYEQYF. For the CDR3, the DNA is TGTGCCAGCACCCTAGCGGGGACCTCCTACGAGCAGTACTTC. The chain uses TRBV28 and TRBJ2-7, with 9 bases matching TRBD2. Germline-derived CDR1 and CDR2 are MDHEN and SYDVKM. The CDR3 has 14 residues. Unmatched junction bases numbered 4, after V lost 7 bases and J lost 0 bases.

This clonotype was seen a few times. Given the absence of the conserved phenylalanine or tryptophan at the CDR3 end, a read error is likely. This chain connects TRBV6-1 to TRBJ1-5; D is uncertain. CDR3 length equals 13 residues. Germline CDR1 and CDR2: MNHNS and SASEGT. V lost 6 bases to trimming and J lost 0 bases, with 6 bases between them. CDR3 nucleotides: TGTGCCAGCAGACCGGATAGCAATCAGCCCCAGCATCTT. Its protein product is CASRPDSNQPQHL.

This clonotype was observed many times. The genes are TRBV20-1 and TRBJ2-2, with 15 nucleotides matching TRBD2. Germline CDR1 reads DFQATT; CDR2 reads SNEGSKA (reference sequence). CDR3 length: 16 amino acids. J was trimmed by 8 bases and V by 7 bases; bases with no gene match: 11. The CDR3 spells CSGRPGLAGGRGELFF. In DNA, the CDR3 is TGCAGTGGGAGGCCCGGACTAGCGGGAGGGCGAGGGGAGCTGTTTTTT.

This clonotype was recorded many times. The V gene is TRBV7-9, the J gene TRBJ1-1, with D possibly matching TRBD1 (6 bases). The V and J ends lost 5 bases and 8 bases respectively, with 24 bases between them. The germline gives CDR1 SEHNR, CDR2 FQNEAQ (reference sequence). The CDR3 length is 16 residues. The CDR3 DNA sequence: TGTGCCAGCAGCGAAAGCGGAAACACAGGGTCCTTCGAAGCTTTCTTT. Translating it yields CASSESGNTGSFEAFF.

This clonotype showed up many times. The CDR3 region has the DNA TGTGCCAGCAGCCCGCGGGACAGAACTAACTATGGCTACACCTTC. It codes for CASSPRDRTNYGYTF. The chain couples TRBV7-9 to TRBJ1-2; 7 nucleotides match TRBD1. The germline gives CDR1 SEHNR, CDR2 FQNEAQ (reference sequence). V gave up 5 bases and J gave up 0 bases; unmatched junction bases: 6. This CDR3 spans 15 amino acids. The full variable domain, with the rest looked up from reference TRBV7-9 and TRBJ1-2, is DTGVSQNPRHKITKRGQNVTFRCDPISEHNRLYWYRQTLGQGPEFLTYFQNEAQLEKSRLLSDRFSAERPKGSFSTLEIQRTEQGDSAMYLCASSPRDRTNYGYTFGSGTRLTVV.